This TCR beta chain was recovered during a study of metastatic and nonmetastatic thyroid tumors. About the study: Repertoires of blood and of tissue (tumor or nodule) from malignant and benign thyroid patients were compared. Study outcomes and limitations: Reportedly, malignant thyroid tumors had significantly higher TCR beta diversity than benign nodules, in blood and tumor.

Each patient came to thyroid surgery without any prior treatment (of any kind). Notes on this clone: Its antigen is unknown.

TCRdb re-clonotyped the PCR reads via MiXCR. Here the sample spans over 10,000 clones, more than 20% being singletons. This CDR3 is built from 17 residues. V shed 3 bases and J 0 bases; nucleotides not matched to a gene: 7. CDR1 is LGHDT, CDR2 YNNKEL, per germline (reference sequence). The chain carries TRBV3-1 and TRBJ2-3, with 9 bases lining up with TRBD1. This TCR came from a female donor with papillary thyroid cancer or a benign thyroid nodule (not recorded which). Some clones in this sample may be carry-over from other donors' samples. Sample: adjacent normal tissue. CDR3 amino acids: CASSHNAGTGSTDTQYF. Here the CDR3 DNA reads TGTGCCAGCAGCCACAACGCCGGGACAGGGAGCACAGATACGCAGTATTTT.